The subject of this entry is one T cell receptor beta chain. The table came from immunoSEQ multiplex PCR; TCRdb's copy has only in-frame clones and leaves some out. The table includes approximately 97,000 clones, just over 90% detected once. Germline lookup yields CDR1 LNHDA and CDR2 SQIVND (reference sequence). Trimming took off 3 bases at V and 3 bases at J, with 12 bases between the two ends. CDR3 length: 15 amino acids. This record belongs to a study of control samples from healthy donors and cancer patients. The specimen was blood. The sequence derives from a woman aged 18 to 35 in good health. This chain joins TRBV19 and TRBJ1-5, with a possible D match to TRBD1 (5 bases). CDR3: CASSIRGTTNQPQHF. In nucleotides, the CDR3 is TGTGCCAGTAGTATTCGGGGGACCACCAATCAGCCCCAGCATTTT. Full variable domain (missing parts from reference TRBV19 and TRBJ1-5): DGGITQSPKYLFRKEGQNVTLSCEQNLNHDAMYWYRQDPGQGLRLIYYSQIVNDFQKGDIAEGYSVSREKKESFPLTVTSAQKNPTAFYLCASSIRGTTNQPQHFGDGTRLSIL.